This TCR beta chain is drawn from a study of cytomegalovirus exposure and HLA in healthy donors. Whole-study context: Researchers previously reported finding fewer than 120 million unique TCR beta sequences from 150 million to 200 million T cells. General study points: What a later analysis reportedly showed was that an Asian-associated ancestry cluster had fewer N-insertions than the 666-donor mean. Analyses of presence/absence relied on an assumption of roughly uniform sequencing depth across donors.

Trimming pared 4 bases from V and 7 bases from J, leaving 16 bases between. The length of the CDR3 is 14 residues. Per germline, CDR1 LNHNV and CDR2 YYDKDF (reference sequence). Primers: 60 Vbeta forward and 13 Jbeta reverse. The assay was immunoSEQ multiplex PCR, and TCRdb's table has in-frame clones only and misses some. This listing includes about 170,000 clones. Donors counted as nominally healthy when sampled, yet unrecorded immune exposures were likely. Comment on this clone: Its target is unknown.

Sequencing was done on a sample of PBMCs. The rearrangement joins TRBV15 to TRBJ1-2; D may be TRBD1 (6 bases). The sequence was collected from a woman aged 55-70 years in good health and CMV-seronegative. CDR3 region: CATSKGQSFRGYTF. CDR3 bases: TGTGCCACCAGCAAAGGACAGAGCTTTCGTGGCTACACCTTC.